What follows are 26 T cell receptor beta chains derived from one specimen sequenced in a study of siplizumab effects on memory and regulatory T cells. Clones were sequenced by immunoSEQ multiplex PCR, and TCRdb holds only the in-frame ones, with some missing. Among 100,000 or so clones listed, approximately 94% were seen once. The sequenced sample was CD4+ T cells sorted from blood. The receptors come from a human donor in good health.

V usage is TRBV7-8 and J usage is TRBJ1-2; 9 nucleotides match TRBD1. This CDR3 comprises 15 residues. V trimming: 4 bases; J trimming: 2 bases; junction bases outside the gene matches: 5. Germline lookup yields CDR1 SGHVS and CDR2 FQNEAQ. The CDR3 nucleotides read TGTGCCAGCAGCTCATACAGGGGGCTCAACTATGGCTACACCTTC. It encodes CASSSYRGLNYGYTF.

A single count supports this clone. This chain connects TRBV9 to TRBJ1-6; D unresolved. V was shortened by 0 bases and J by 0 bases, with 7 bases between the two germline ends. Germline CDR1 is SGDLS and CDR2 is YYNGEE. The CDR3 consists of 16 residues. CDR3 nucleotide sequence: TGTGCCAGCAGCGTAGCTATCAGCTCCTATAATTCACCCCTCCACTTT. This encodes CASSVAISSYNSPLHF.

As regards this clone: At one end the junction does not follow the germline gene, possibly because of a read error. V usage is TRBV7-7 and J usage is TRBJ2-3, with a possible D match to TRBD2 (5 bases). Germline values: CDR1 SSHAT, CDR2 FNYEAQ (reference sequence). The CDR3 runs to 15 residues. The CDR3 here is CASSLGPSWRDTQYF. The CDR3 bases are TGTGCTAGCAGCTTAGGTCCTAGCTGGCGAGATACGCAGTATTTT. The full variable domain, its missing parts supplied by reference TRBV7-7 and TRBJ2-3, is GAGVSQSPRYKVTKRGQDVTLRCDPISSHATLYWYQQALGQGPEFLTYFNYEAQPDKSGLPSDRFSAERPEGSISTLTIQRTEQRDSAMYRCASSLGPSWRDTQYFGPGTRLTVL.

The rearrangement links TRBV5-1 to TRBJ2-5; no reliable D call. Deletions cut 0 bases from V and 4 bases from J, with 10 bases between. The CDR3 contains 14 residues. Germline V gene lookup returns CDR1 SGHRS and CDR2 YFSETQ. This chain's CDR3 is CASSLELFGETQYF. The DNA for the CDR3 is TGCGCCAGCAGCTTGGAGTTGTTTGGAGAGACCCAGTACTTC.

This clone was seen only once. The V gene is TRBV30, the J gene TRBJ2-2; D gene uncertain. V shed 3 bases and J shed 2 bases, with 7 bases lying between them. The CDR3 consists of 13 residues. CDR1 GTSNPN and CDR2 SVGIG come from the germline V gene (reference sequence). DNA for the CDR3: TGTGCCTGGAGATCGTCTAACACCGGGGAGCTGTTTTTT. Translating gives CAWRSSNTGELFF.

Of note for this clone: Other DNA sequences from this sample encode an identical CDR3 as well. The chain has TRBV15 and TRBJ2-1; D call uncertain. Germline assignment: CDR1 LNHNV and CDR2 YYDKDF (reference sequence). The CDR3 extends over 13 amino acids. V dropped 0 bases and J dropped 7 bases, with 7 bases sitting between them. The CDR3, as DNA: TGTGCCACCAGCAGAGATCTGGGTAATGAGCAGTTCTTC. Protein: CATSRDLGNEQFF. The variable domain in full, completed from reference TRBV15 and TRBJ2-1, reads DAMVIQNPRYQVTQFGKPVTLSCSQTLNHNVMYWYQQKSSQAPKLLFHYYDKDFNNEADTPDNFQSRRPNTSFCFLDIRSPGLGDTAMYLCATSRDLGNEQFFGPGTRLTVL.

The J gene is TRBJ2-2, the V gene TRBV6-6, with D hard to call. Trimming shortened V by 2 bases and J by 0 bases, and 4 bases separated the two germline ends. The CDR3 is 14 amino acids. CDR1 is MNHNY and CDR2 is SVGAGI in the germline V gene (reference sequence). DNA for the CDR3: TGTGCCAGCAGTTACAGGCCGAACACCGGGGAGCTGTTTTTT. This gives the protein CASSYRPNTGELFF.

The chain uses TRBV4-3 and TRBJ2-3; D is perhaps TRBD1 (6 bases). Looked up from germline, CDR1 is LGHNA and CDR2 is YSLEER. V lost 0 bases, J lost 5 bases, and 15 bases lay in between. The CDR3 is 16 amino acids. CDR3 DNA sequence: TGCGCCAGCAGCCAAGATGGCAGGGGCGCCGGAGATACGCAGTATTTT. Translation: CASSQDGRGAGDTQYF.

The chain carries TRBV5-6 and TRBJ1-4; D call uncertain. The V gene lost 4 bases and the J gene lost 8 bases, with 15 bases spanning the gap. Germline CDR1 reads SGHDT; CDR2 reads YYEEEE. The CDR3 spans 14 residues. The CDR3 region has the DNA TGTGCCAGCAGCCCGGGGAATAGTTGGGAAAAACTGTTTTTT. Amino acid sequence: CASSPGNSWEKLFF.

This sequence joins TRBV5-1 and TRBJ1-2, with TRBD1 matching over 7 bases. CDR1 and CDR2 from the germline V gene are SGHRS and YFSETQ. V shed 0 bases and J 4 bases; nucleotides not matched to a gene: 6. CDR3 length equals 15 residues. This CDR3 is CASSLATGEGYGYTF. For the CDR3, the DNA is TGCGCCAGCAGCTTGGCTACAGGGGAGGGCTATGGCTACACCTTC.

This sequence joins TRBV2 and TRBJ1-5; D not resolved. V lost 3 bases and J 3 bases, leaving 12 bases between the germline ends. The CDR3 is made up of 15 amino acids. Germline loops: CDR1 SNHLY, CDR2 FYNNEI. This chain's CDR3 is CASSESILDNQPQHF. CDR3 nucleotide sequence: TGTGCCAGCAGTGAGTCCATCCTAGACAATCAGCCCCAGCATTTT.

V gene TRBV6-6 combines with J gene TRBJ1-5; D remains unclear. Looked up from germline, CDR1 is MNHNY and CDR2 is SVGAGI (reference sequence). V lost 0 bases and J 6 bases, leaving 6 bases between the germline ends. The CDR3 has 13 amino acids. This chain's CDR3 is CASSYSNVQPQHF. CDR3 bases: TGTGCCAGCAGTTACTCGAATGTTCAGCCCCAGCATTTT.

This rearrangement joins TRBV25-1 to TRBJ2-7; a possible D gene is TRBD2 (6 bases). The CDR3 spans 15 residues. Germline lookup yields CDR1 MGHDK and CDR2 SYGVNS. The V end was cut by 2 bases, the J end by 6 bases, with 17 bases between. CDR3 in DNA: TGTGCCAGCAGTGAAATGGGGGAGGCCCTGGGCGAGCAGTACTTC. It encodes CASSEMGEALGEQYF.

The chain combines TRBV19 with TRBJ2-7; tentative D call: TRBD1 (6 bases). Germline values: CDR1 LNHDA, CDR2 SQIVND (reference sequence). The V and J ends lost 6 bases and 3 bases respectively, with 9 bases between them. The length of the CDR3 is 12 residues. CDR3 region: CASRGANYEQYF. DNA for the CDR3: TGTGCCAGTAGGGGGGCCAACTACGAGCAGTACTTC. Supplemented by reference TRBV19 and TRBJ2-7, the full variable domain reads DGGITQSPKYLFRKEGQNVTLSCEQNLNHDAMYWYRQDPGQGLRLIYYSQIVNDFQKGDIAEGYSVSREKKESFPLTVTSAQKNPTAFYLCASRGANYEQYFGPGTRLTVT.

This chain uses TRBV25-1 with TRBJ2-5; TRBD2 might be the D (6 bases). Germline V gene data show CDR1 as MGHDK and CDR2 as SYGVNS. This CDR3 is built from 15 residues. V dropped 1 base and J dropped 2 bases, with 11 bases sitting between them. The CDR3 region is CASSESGLLQETQYF. The CDR3 coding sequence is TGTGCCAGCAGTGAATCGGGACTTCTTCAAGAGACCCAGTACTTC. The whole variable domain, remainder taken from reference TRBV25-1 and TRBJ2-5, is EADIYQTPRYLVIGTGKKITLECSQTMGHDKMYWYQQDPGMELHLIHYSYGVNSTEKGDLSSESTVSRIRTEHFPLTLESARPSHTSQYLCASSESGLLQETQYFGPGTRLLVL.

The CDR3 region has the DNA TGTGCCAGCAGCTCGACTAGCTCCTACGAGCAGTACTTC. This codes for CASSSTSSYEQYF. The chain recombines TRBV5-6 with TRBJ2-5; D might be TRBD2 (6 bases). With the DNA end fitting TRBJ2-7 better, the J assignment may be wrong. The CDR3 sequence is 13 residues long. Germline values: CDR1 SGHDT, CDR2 YYEEEE.

The chain links TRBV5-1 to TRBJ1-1; D gene uncertain. V was shortened by 5 bases and J by 5 bases, with 16 bases between the two germline ends. Per the germline V gene, CDR1 is SGHRS and CDR2 is YFSETQ. This CDR3 is built from 14 residues. CDR3: CASRVGEGGTEAFF. CDR3 bases: TGCGCCAGCAGGGTAGGTGAGGGTGGAACTGAAGCTTTCTTT.

The chain employs TRBV15 and TRBJ2-2, with D possibly matching TRBD2 (6 bases). The V end was cut by 7 bases, the J end by 4 bases, with 10 bases between. This CDR3 has 13 residues. CDR1 and CDR2 (germline): LNHNV, YYDKDF (reference sequence). The CDR3 nucleotides read TGTGCCACCACGGGAGTCGTCACCGGGGAGCTGTTTTTT. Translated: CATTGVVTGELFF.

The rearrangement joins TRBV30 to TRBJ2-7, with TRBD1 as a possible D gene (6 bases). V was cut by 2 bases and J by 1 base, with 9 bases left in between. The CDR3 totals 13 residues. CDR1 and CDR2 (germline): GTSNPN, SVGIG (reference sequence). CDR3 nucleotides: TGTGCCTGGAGTACAGGGAATTCCTACGAGCAGTACTTC. Protein sequence: CAWSTGNSYEQYF.

The rearrangement links TRBV7-6 to TRBJ2-5, with D hard to call. CDR1 is SGHVS and CDR2 is FNYEAQ in the germline V gene. CDR3 length equals 14 residues. With 1 base removed from V and 4 bases from J, the gap between germline ends came to 10 bases. The CDR3 spells CASSLEAQAETQYF. Written as DNA, the CDR3 is TGTGCCAGCAGCTTAGAGGCTCAGGCAGAGACCCAGTACTTC.

J is TRBJ1-2 and V is TRBV5-6, with TRBD1 matching 8 bases. This CDR3 is built from 14 residues. The V and J ends lost 4 bases and 7 bases, in that order; junction bases with no gene match: 9. Germline assignment: CDR1 SGHDT and CDR2 YYEEEE. The CDR3, as DNA: TGTGCCAGCAGCCGCAGGGGGCATCCTCCTGGCTACACCTTC. The encoded protein is CASSRRGHPPGYTF. The whole variable domain, remainder taken from reference TRBV5-6 and TRBJ1-2, is DAGVTQSPTHLIKTRGQQVTLRCSPKSGHDTVSWYQQALGQGPQFIFQYYEEEERQRGNFPDRFSGHQFPNYSSELNVNALLLGDSALYLCASSRRGHPPGYTFGSGTRLTVV.

The V and J genes are TRBV28 and TRBJ2-1, with D maybe TRBD2 (5 bases). Germline CDR1 reads MDHEN; CDR2 reads SYDVKM. The ends were cut back, 4 bases at V and 12 bases at J, with 13 bases in the middle. The CDR3 length is 12 residues. The chain's CDR3 is CASSSTGSAQFF. CDR3 DNA sequence: TGTGCCAGCAGTTCCACGGGGTCTGCGCAGTTCTTC.

V gene TRBV5-1 combines with J gene TRBJ1-1; 7 positions match TRBD1. This CDR3 has 13 residues. The J segment lost 11 bases and the V segment lost 0 bases, leaving 7 bases of the junction unmatched. Germline assignment: CDR1 SGHRS and CDR2 YFSETQ. The DNA for the CDR3 is TGCGCCAGCAGCTTGGAAAACAGGGGCGGGGCTTTCTTT. Protein product: CASSLENRGGAFF. The whole variable domain, remainder taken from reference TRBV5-1 and TRBJ1-1, is KAGVTQTPRYLIKTRGQQVTLSCSPISGHRSVSWYQQTPGQGLQFLFEYFSETQRNKGNFPGRFSGRQFSNSRSEMNVSTLELGDSALYLCASSLENRGGAFFGQGTRLTVV.

The chain couples TRBV5-1 to TRBJ1-4; D is perhaps TRBD1 (6 bases). Germline V gives CDR1 SGHRS, CDR2 YFSETQ. V was cut by 2 bases and J by 4 bases, with 9 bases left in between. This CDR3 spans 14 amino acids. CDR3 coding DNA: TGCGCCAGCAGCTTCACAGGGTTTAATGAAAAACTGTTTTTT. It is translated as CASSFTGFNEKLFF.

The chain is built from TRBV5-1 and TRBJ2-7; D is undetermined. Trimming took 4 bases from V and 0 from J, leaving 8 bases between them. Germline assignment: CDR1 SGHRS and CDR2 YFSETQ. There are 13 residues in the CDR3. Here the CDR3 DNA reads TGCGCCAGCAGCCCTGAGGTCTCCTACGAGCAGTACTTC. Amino acid sequence: CASSPEVSYEQYF.

This clone was seen a single time. The chain uses TRBV4-3 and TRBJ1-2; no definite D call. The CDR3 has 15 amino acids. Germline CDR1 is LGHNA and CDR2 is YSLEER. V was pared by 0 bases and J by 5 bases, with 13 bases between. This chain's CDR3 is CASSQEILWGYGYTF. The CDR3 DNA follows: TGCGCCAGCAGCCAAGAAATTTTGTGGGGTTATGGCTACACCTTC.